Listed below are T cell receptor beta chains from one sample, sequenced in a study of CD8+CD57+ T cells in acquired aplastic anemia. TCRdb reprocessed the reads with MiXCR, giving one entry per CDR3 protein. The sample has 130,000 or so distinct CDR3 sequences, 40% to 45% seen once. The specimen sequenced was sorted CD4+, CD8+, or CD8+CD57+ T cells (not recorded which) from PBMCs. Receptors were obtained from a human donor in good health, serving as a control. The CDR3 runs from the conserved cysteine through the conserved F or W. The D gene is left open where the match is weak. Clone size is given for some rows only: seen once, a few or many times, or a class if the clone is expanded.

cdr3_length,j_call,clone_size,d_call,v_call,cdr3_aa,cdr3_nt
13,TRBJ2-2,many,-,TRBV12-3/TRBV12-4,CASTLLATGELFF,TGTGCCAGCACCCTACTGGCGACCGGGGAGCTGTTTTTT
13,TRBJ2-3,many,-,TRBV29-1,CSVGSRYTDTQYF,TGCAGCGTTGGAAGTAGGTACACAGATACGCAGTATTTT
14,TRBJ2-1,many,-,TRBV13,CASSFSHTNNEQFF,TGTGCCAGCAGCTTTTCACATACTAACAATGAGCAGTTCTTC
14,TRBJ1-1,many,-,TRBV10-3,CASSENAVVSAAFF,TGTGCCAGCAGTGAAAACGCCGTGGTATCGGCAGCTTTCTTT
14,TRBJ1-6,-,TRBD1,TRBV20-1,CSARHTQDRAALHF,TGCAGTGCTAGACATACACAGGACAGGGCCGCCCTCCACTTT
17,TRBJ2-3,few,TRBD2,TRBV11-2,CASKRAGGKTSTDTQYF,TGTGCCAGCAAACGAGCGGGGGGGAAAACTAGCACAGATACGCAGTATTTT
15,TRBJ1-5,many,-,TRBV6-6,CASSYDPRGGQPQHF,TGTGCCAGCAGTTATGATCCAAGGGGAGGTCAGCCCCAGCATTTT
13,TRBJ1-6,-,-,TRBV12-3/TRBV12-4,CASSLYRGETLHF,TGTGCCAGCAGTTTATATAGGGGAGAGACCCTCCACTTT
12,TRBJ1-2,-,-,TRBV2,CASSVDTGGYTF,TGTGCCAGCAGCGTAGATACAGGGGGCTACACCTTC
14,TRBJ1-2,many,-,TRBV5-1,CASSLVGWEYGYTF,TGCGCCAGCAGCTTGGTAGGGTGGGAGTATGGCTACACCTTC
11,TRBJ2-3,-,-,TRBV10-1,CASDSTDTQYF,TGCGCCAGCGACAGCACAGATACGCAGTATTTT
13,TRBJ1-2,once,-,TRBV24-1,CATSDFGFYGYTF,TGTGCCACCAGTGATTTTGGCTTCTATGGCTACACCTTC